The 14 T cell receptor beta chains reported below all come from one sample, sequenced in a study of T cell repertoires in cytomegalovirus infection. In TCRdb, the reads were re-called with MiXCR into one record per CDR3 protein. The table lists about 900,000 distinct CDR3 sequences, around 32% of them singletons. Their specific antigens are unknown. Specimen: cultured CD8+ T cells from PBMCs, collected from culture after CMV antigen stimulation. The origin of the receptors is a human donor in good health (CMV status not recorded). Some clones in this sample may be carry-over from other donors' samples.

The rearrangement links TRBV19 to TRBJ1-1; D not certain. The V end lost 2 bases, the J end lost 5 bases, and 9 bases lay between the germline ends. Germline CDR1 is LNHDA and CDR2 is SQIVND (reference sequence). CDR3 length: 13 residues. In DNA form, the CDR3 reads TGTGCCAGTAGTATAAACGGGAGGACTGAAGCTTTCTTT. Amino acid sequence: CASSINGRTEAFF.

The gene calls are TRBV6-5 and TRBJ2-1; D is uncertain. Trimming took off 2 bases at V and 7 bases at J, with 9 bases between the two ends. This CDR3 contains 13 residues. Germline V gives CDR1 MNHEY, CDR2 SVGAGI. CDR3 coding DNA: TGTGCCAGCAGTTACAATAGGAAAAATGAGCAGTTCTTC. Encoded protein: CASSYNRKNEQFF.

This chain connects TRBV19 to TRBJ1-5; no clear D. Germline V gene sequence: CDR1 LNHDA, CDR2 SQIVND (reference sequence). The CDR3 runs 14 residues. The V end lost 3 bases, the J end lost 4 bases, and 10 bases lay between the germline ends. CDR3 sequence reads: CASSIANPNQPQHF. CDR3 DNA: TGTGCCAGTAGTATCGCAAACCCAAATCAGCCCCAGCATTTT. The full variable domain, its missing parts supplied by reference TRBV19 and TRBJ1-5, is DGGITQSPKYLFRKEGQNVTLSCEQNLNHDAMYWYRQDPGQGLRLIYYSQIVNDFQKGDIAEGYSVSREKKESFPLTVTSAQKNPTAFYLCASSIANPNQPQHFGDGTRLSIL.

The chain joins TRBV10-3 to TRBJ2-2; maybe TRBD1 (6 bases). This CDR3 spans 15 amino acids. Germline lookup yields CDR1 ENHRY and CDR2 SYGVKD. The V end was cut by 4 bases, the J end by 0 bases, with 9 bases between. CDR3: CAISGGTTNTGELFF. For the CDR3, the DNA is TGTGCCATCAGTGGGGGGACAACGAACACCGGGGAGCTGTTTTTT.

This clonotype was counted at least ten times. This chain uses TRBV7-6 with TRBJ2-7, with D possibly being TRBD1 (6 bases). V dropped 5 bases and J dropped 1 base, with 9 bases sitting between them. The CDR3 length is 13 residues. Per the germline V gene, CDR1 is SGHVS and CDR2 is FNYEAQ. The CDR3 loop is CASSPGQSYEQYF. DNA for the CDR3: TGTGCCAGCAGCCCCGGACAGTCCTACGAGCAGTACTTC.

This clonotype was picked up a small number of times. The V and J genes are TRBV7-9 and TRBJ2-6; 8 nucleotides align to TRBD1. Germline V gives CDR1 SEHNR, CDR2 FQNEAQ (reference sequence). CDR3 size: 16 residues. The J segment lost 4 bases and the V segment lost 5 bases, leaving 7 bases of the junction unmatched. CDR3 amino acids: CASSPPGGAGANVLTF. CDR3 coding DNA: TGTGCCAGCAGCCCTCCAGGGGGCGCAGGGGCCAACGTCCTGACTTTC.

This CDR3 reads CASSETSGVRELFF. The CDR3 nucleotides are TGTGCCAGCAGCGAGACTAGCGGGGTCAGGGAGCTGTTTTTT. The rearrangement joins TRBV4-2 to TRBJ2-2; 11 bases are a match to TRBD2. The CDR3 has 14 amino acids. Trimming cost V 5 bases and J 9 bases; bases outside gene matches: 5. Germline-derived CDR1 and CDR2 are LGHNA and YNFKEQ.

This clonotype has just a few counts. The J gene is TRBJ2-2, the V gene TRBV6-1; D is perhaps TRBD2 (6 bases). Deletions cut 6 bases from V and 5 bases from J, with 13 bases between. Germline V gives CDR1 MNHNS, CDR2 SASEGT. This CDR3 spans 14 amino acids. CDR3 bases: TGTGCCAGCAGCTACGGGGACTTTACCGGGGAGCTGTTTTTT. The encoded protein is CASSYGDFTGELFF.

In this sample, this clonotype turned up a few times. The V call is TRBV12-3 or TRBV12-4, the J call TRBJ2-3, with D unresolved. This CDR3 region has 15 residues. V lost 8 bases and J lost 5, with 20 bases in between. DNA of the CDR3: TGTGCCAGCTCTAGGTCGGACGGTGCGGAAGATACGCAGTATTTT. Translation gives CASSRSDGAEDTQYF.

This clonotype is a singleton in its sample. V gene TRBV6-6 combines with J gene TRBJ2-1; the match to TRBD2 covers 11 bases. This CDR3 region has 16 residues. The germline V gene has CDR1 MNHNY and CDR2 SVGAGI (reference sequence). With V trimmed by 7 bases and J by 4 bases, 9 bases remained unmatched. The CDR3 loop reads CASTPVGTSGYNEQFF. CDR3 DNA sequence: TGTGCCAGCACTCCCGTAGGGACTAGCGGTTACAATGAGCAGTTCTTC.

The chain combines TRBV9 with TRBJ1-1, with a weak D call TRBD1 (6 bases). The CDR3 is 12 residues long. V was pared by 3 bases and J by 7 bases, with 10 bases between. Germline V lookup: CDR1 SGDLS, CDR2 YYNGEE. CDR3 DNA: TGTGCCAGCAGCGCCCGGGACAATGAAGCTTTCTTT. Residues: CASSARDNEAFF.

Concerning this clonotype: It is unclear where the CDR3 begins or ends on the DNA, so no DNA is shown, and the CDR3 is as TCRdb lists it. The chain is built from TRBV6-2 or TRBV6-3 and TRBJ1-2; TRBD1 reflects the table's D call only, with no check against the DNA. The CDR3 sequence runs 14 residues, both termini included. CDR1 is MNHEY, CDR2 SVGEGT, per germline. The CDR3 loop is CASILDEGDYGYTF.

The chain links TRBV15 to TRBJ2-7; possible D gene TRBD1, 6 bases. V gave up 2 bases and J gave up 4 bases, with 15 bases separating them. The CDR3 is 15 residues long. From germline, CDR1 is LNHNV and CDR2 YYDKDF (reference sequence). CDR3 region: CATSRSRQATYEQYF. The CDR3 nucleotides read TGTGCCACCAGCAGAAGCCGACAGGCTACGTACGAGCAGTACTTC.

This clonotype was detected only a few times. The V call is TRBV19, the J call TRBJ1-1; D is undetermined. V shed 1 base and J shed 2 bases, with 17 bases lying between them. The CDR3 extends over 17 amino acids. Germline lookup yields CDR1 LNHDA and CDR2 SQIVND (reference sequence). The CDR3 spells CASSIGRAYRENTEAFF. The CDR3 nucleotides are TGTGCCAGTAGTATAGGGAGGGCCTATCGCGAAAACACTGAAGCTTTCTTT.